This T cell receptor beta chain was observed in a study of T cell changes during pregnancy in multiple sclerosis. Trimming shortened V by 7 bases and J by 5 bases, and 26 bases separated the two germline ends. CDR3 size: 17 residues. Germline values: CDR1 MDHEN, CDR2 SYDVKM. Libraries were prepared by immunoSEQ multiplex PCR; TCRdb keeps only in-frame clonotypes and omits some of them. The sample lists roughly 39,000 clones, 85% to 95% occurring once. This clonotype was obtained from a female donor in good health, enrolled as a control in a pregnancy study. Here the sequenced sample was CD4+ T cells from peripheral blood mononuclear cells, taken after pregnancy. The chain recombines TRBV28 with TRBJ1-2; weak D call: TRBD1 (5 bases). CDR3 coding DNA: TGTGCCAGCACCATAGGGCGGGGGGATCGGATCGGTTATGGCTACACCTTC. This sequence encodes CASTIGRGDRIGYGYTF.